The entry that follows covers one T cell receptor beta chain sequence. The junction departs from the called germline gene at one end, perhaps through a read error. These data belong to a study of OX40 agonist ivuxolimab in advanced cancers. Study information: Three individuals attained partial responses, comprising one hepatocellular carcinoma case and two cutaneous melanoma cases.

Blood specimens came from baseline, cycle 4 day 1, and cycle 7 day 1. The germline V gene encodes CDR1 SSHAT and CDR2 FNYEAQ (reference sequence). The CDR3 loop spans 16 amino acids. Libraries were prepared by immunoSEQ multiplex PCR; TCRdb keeps only in-frame clonotypes and omits some of them. Of around 6,000 clones listed, roughly 84% are singletons. Here the sequenced sample was CD4+ or CD8+ T cells sorted from blood, taken in a trial of the OX40 agonist ivuxolimab. V gene TRBV7-7 combines with J gene TRBJ2-1; maybe TRBD1 (5 bases). This receptor was identified in an adult with an advanced solid tumor such as melanoma, head and neck, liver or kidney cancer. CDR3 in amino acids: CASSAGIQGSYNEQFF. In nucleotides, the CDR3 is TGTGCTAGCAGTGCTGGAATCCAGGGCTCCTACAATGAGCAGTTCTTC. The whole variable domain, remainder taken from reference TRBV7-7 and TRBJ2-1, is GAGVSQSPRYKVTKRGQDVTLRCDPISSHATLYWYQQALGQGPEFLTYFNYEAQPDKSGLPSDRFSAERPEGSISTLTIQRTEQRDSAMYRCASSAGIQGSYNEQFFGPGTRLTVL.